Here is one T cell receptor (beta chain) with its context. Its specificity is unknown. This sample stems from a study of vaccination effects on CD4 cells after COVID-19. With the ViraFEST assay, the study expanded antigen-specific CD4+ T cells using viral peptide pools, then sequenced them. A roughly 11-day culture period preceded the isolation of CD4+ T cells. BNT162b2 vaccine or mRNA-1273 vaccine was given to participants in two doses. Clones were sequenced by immunoSEQ multiplex PCR, and TCRdb holds only the in-frame ones, with some missing. This sample has some 68,000 clones, with approximately 80% found just once. Sequenced here: CD4+ T cells from PBMCs cultured with HCoV-229E spike peptides, sampled after COVID-19 vaccination. This clonotype was obtained from a human donor who received a COVID-19 vaccine.

The CDR3 DNA reads as TGCGCCAGCAGCCAAGATGCGAGTGAAAAACTGTTTTTT. Translating gives CASSQDASEKLFF. The chain recombines TRBV4-1 with TRBJ1-4, with D unresolved. Germline V gene sequence: CDR1 MGHRA, CDR2 YSYEKL. The CDR3 is 13 amino acids. Trimming removed 0 bases at V and 7 bases at J, with 6 bases between.